The sequence of this TCR beta chain was determined in a study of human T cells and chemical hapten exposure. As the library was built, unique molecular identifiers were attached to individual cDNA molecules. TCRdb used MiXCR to reprocess the RACE reads, holding one entry per CDR3 protein. The table lists fewer than 95,000 distinct CDR3 sequences, 9.5% to 11% of them singletons. Study-wide results and limits: There was no change with DPC sensitization in TCRs above 1 in 1000 frequency.

V trimming: 7 bases; J trimming: 0 bases; junction bases outside the gene matches: 12. The V gene's germline CDR1 is MNHNY and CDR2 SVGAGI (reference sequence). This CDR3 contains 18 residues. With respect to this clonotype: Antigen: not known.

Time point denoted: patch test 2, 6 weeks after DPC sensitization. Treatment meaning: therapeutic diphenylcyclopropenone sensitization with weekly scalp DPC. The chain combines TRBV6-6 with TRBJ1-5; TRBD1 matches at 10 bases. This TCR was recovered from a man in his forties with alopecia areata. Some clones in this sample may be carry-over from other donors' samples. The sample in question was whole blood, obtained in connection with sensitization to the hapten diphenylcyclopropenone (DPC). The CDR3 DNA sequence: TGTGCCAGCATTCTCGGGACAGGGGCCACCGCTAGCAATCAGCCCCAGCATTTT. Translated, it gives CASILGTGATASNQPQHF.